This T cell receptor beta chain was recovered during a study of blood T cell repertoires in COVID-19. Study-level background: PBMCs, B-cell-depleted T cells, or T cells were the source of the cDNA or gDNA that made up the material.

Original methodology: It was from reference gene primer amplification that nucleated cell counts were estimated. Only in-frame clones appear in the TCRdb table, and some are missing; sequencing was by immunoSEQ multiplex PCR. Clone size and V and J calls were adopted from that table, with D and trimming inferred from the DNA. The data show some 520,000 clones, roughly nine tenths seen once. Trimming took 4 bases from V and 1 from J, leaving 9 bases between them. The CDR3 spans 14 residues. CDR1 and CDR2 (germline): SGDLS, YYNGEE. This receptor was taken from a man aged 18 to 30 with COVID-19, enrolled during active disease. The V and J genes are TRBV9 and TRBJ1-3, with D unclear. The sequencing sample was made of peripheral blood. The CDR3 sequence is CASSSGQSGNTIYF. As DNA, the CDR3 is TGTGCCAGCAGCTCGGGTCAATCTGGAAACACCATATATTTT.